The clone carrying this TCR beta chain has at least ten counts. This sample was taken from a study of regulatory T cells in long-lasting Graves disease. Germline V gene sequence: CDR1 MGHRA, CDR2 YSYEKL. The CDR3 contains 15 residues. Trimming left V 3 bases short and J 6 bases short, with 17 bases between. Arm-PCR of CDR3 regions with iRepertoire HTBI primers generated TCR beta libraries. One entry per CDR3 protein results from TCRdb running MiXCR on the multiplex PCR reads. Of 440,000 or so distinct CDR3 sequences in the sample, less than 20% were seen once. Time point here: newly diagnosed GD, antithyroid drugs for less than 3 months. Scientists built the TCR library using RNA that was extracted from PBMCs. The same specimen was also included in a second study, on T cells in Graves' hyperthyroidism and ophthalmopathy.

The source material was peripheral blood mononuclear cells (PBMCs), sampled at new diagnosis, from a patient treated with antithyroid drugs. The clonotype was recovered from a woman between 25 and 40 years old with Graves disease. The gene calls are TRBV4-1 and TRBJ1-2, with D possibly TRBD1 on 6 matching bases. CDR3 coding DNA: TGCGCCAGCAGCCAGTTGACGGGGGGGCAGAATGGCTACACCTTC. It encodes CASSQLTGGQNGYTF.